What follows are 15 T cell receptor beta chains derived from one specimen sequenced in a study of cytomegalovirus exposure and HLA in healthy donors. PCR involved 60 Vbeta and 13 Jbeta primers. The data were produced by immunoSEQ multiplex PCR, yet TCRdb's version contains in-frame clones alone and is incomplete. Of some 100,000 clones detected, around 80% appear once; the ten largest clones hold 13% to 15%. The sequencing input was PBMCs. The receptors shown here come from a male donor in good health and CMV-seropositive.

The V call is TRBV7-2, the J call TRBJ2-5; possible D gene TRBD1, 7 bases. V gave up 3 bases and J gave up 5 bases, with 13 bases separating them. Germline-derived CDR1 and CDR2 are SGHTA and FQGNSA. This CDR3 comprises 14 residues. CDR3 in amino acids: CASSFGGGGETQYF. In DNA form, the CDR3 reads TGTGCCAGCAGCTTTGGAGGGGGCGGGGAGACCCAGTACTTC.

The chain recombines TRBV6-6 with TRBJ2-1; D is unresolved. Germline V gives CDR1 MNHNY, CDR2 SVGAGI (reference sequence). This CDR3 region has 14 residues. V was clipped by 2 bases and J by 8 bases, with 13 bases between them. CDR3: CASSYRPRGDEQFF. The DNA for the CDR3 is TGTGCCAGCAGTTACCGTCCCCGCGGCGATGAGCAGTTCTTC.

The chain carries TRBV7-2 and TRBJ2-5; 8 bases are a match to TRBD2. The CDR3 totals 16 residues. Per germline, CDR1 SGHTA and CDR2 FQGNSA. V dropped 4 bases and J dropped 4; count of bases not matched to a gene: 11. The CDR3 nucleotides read TGTGCCAGCAGCTCCCGTCCCAGCGGGGGACGAGAGACCCAGTACTTC. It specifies CASSSRPSGGRETQYF.

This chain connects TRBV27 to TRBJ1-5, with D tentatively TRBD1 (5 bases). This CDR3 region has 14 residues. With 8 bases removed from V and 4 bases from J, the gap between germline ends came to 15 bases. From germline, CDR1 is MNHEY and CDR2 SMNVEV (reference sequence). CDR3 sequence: CASLDLQGNQPQHF. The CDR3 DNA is TGTGCCAGCTTGGATCTGCAGGGAAATCAGCCCCAGCATTTT.

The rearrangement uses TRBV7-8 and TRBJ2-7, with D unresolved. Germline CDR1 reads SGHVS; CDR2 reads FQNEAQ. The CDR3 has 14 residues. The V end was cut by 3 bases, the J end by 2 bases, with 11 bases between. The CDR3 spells CASSFGQAAYEQYF. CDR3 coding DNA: TGTGCCAGCAGCTTTGGGCAGGCAGCCTACGAGCAGTACTTC.

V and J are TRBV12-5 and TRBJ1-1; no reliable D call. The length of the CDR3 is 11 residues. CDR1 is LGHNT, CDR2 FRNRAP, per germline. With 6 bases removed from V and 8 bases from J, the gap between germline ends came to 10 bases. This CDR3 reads CASGRSREAFF. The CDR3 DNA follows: TGTGCTAGTGGCCGTTCTAGGGAAGCTTTCTTT.

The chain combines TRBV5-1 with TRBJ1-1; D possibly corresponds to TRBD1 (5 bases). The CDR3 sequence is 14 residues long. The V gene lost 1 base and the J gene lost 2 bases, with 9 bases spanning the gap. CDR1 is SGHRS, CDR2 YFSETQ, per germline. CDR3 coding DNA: TGCGCCAGCAGCTTGACAGGCAGCAACACTGAAGCTTTCTTT. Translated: CASSLTGSNTEAFF.

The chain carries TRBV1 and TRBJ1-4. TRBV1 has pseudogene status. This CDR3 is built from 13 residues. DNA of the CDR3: TGCACCAGCAGCCAAGATTACTGGGAAAAACTGTTTTTT. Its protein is CTSSQDYWEKLFF.

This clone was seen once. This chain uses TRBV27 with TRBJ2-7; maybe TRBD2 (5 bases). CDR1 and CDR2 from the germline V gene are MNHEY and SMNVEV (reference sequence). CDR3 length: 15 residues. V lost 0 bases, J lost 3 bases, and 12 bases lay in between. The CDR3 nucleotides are TGTGCCAGCAGTTTATCATCCGGGGAACTCTACGAGCAGTACTTC. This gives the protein CASSLSSGELYEQYF.

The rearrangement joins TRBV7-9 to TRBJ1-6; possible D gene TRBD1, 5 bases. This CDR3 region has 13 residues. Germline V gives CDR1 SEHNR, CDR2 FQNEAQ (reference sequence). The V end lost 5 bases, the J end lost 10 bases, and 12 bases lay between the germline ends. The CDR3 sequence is CASSERGESPLHF. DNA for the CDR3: TGTGCCAGCAGCGAGCGGGGGGAGTCACCCCTCCACTTT.

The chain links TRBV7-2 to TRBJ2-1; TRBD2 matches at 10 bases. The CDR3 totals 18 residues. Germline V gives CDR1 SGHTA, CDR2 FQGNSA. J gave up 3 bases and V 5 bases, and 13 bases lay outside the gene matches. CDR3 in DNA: TGTGCCAGCAGCGAGCAGGTTTTCCTAGCGGGGGACTACAATGAGCAGTTCTTC. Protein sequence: CASSEQVFLAGDYNEQFF.

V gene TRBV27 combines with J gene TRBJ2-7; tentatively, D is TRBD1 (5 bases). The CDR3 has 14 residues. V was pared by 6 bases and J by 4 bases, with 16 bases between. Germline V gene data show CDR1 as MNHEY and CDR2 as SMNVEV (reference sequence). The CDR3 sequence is CASRVNMGPYEQYF. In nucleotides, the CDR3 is TGTGCCAGCAGGGTCAACATGGGGCCTTACGAGCAGTACTTC.

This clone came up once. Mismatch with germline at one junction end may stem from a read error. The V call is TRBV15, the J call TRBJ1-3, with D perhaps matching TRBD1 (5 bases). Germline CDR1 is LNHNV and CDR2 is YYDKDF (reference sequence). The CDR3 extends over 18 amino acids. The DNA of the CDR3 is TGTGCCACCAGCCCCCCCCGGCCTGACAGACTCTCTAGAAACACCATATATTTT. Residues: CATSPPRPDRLSRNTIYF.

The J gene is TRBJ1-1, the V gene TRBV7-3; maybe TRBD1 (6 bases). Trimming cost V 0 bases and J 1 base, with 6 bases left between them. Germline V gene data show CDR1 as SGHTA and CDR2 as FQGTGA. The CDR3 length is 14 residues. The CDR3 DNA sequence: TGTGCCAGCAGCTTAACAGGGGGGAACACTGAAGCTTTCTTT. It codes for CASSLTGGNTEAFF.

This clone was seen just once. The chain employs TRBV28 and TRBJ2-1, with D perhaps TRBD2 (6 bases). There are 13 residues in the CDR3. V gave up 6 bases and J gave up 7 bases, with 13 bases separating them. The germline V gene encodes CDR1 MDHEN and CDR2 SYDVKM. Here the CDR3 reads CASRTRGGNEQFF. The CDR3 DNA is TGTGCCAGCAGAACCCGAGGAGGGAATGAGCAGTTCTTC.